The subject of this entry is one T cell receptor (beta chain). The data derive from a study of blood T cell repertoires in COVID-19. At the level of the study: Acute and convalescent COVID-19 specimens originated in the United States, Italy and Spain. Sources were T cells, B-cell-depleted T cells, or PBMCs; the material itself was cDNA or gDNA.

Per the germline V gene, CDR1 is MNHEY and CDR2 is SVGEGT. Trimming shortened V by 2 bases and J by 1 base, and 13 bases separated the two germline ends. There are 16 residues in the CDR3. Authors' analysis steps: Nucleated cell counts were estimated from reference gene primer amplification. Clones were sequenced by immunoSEQ multiplex PCR, and TCRdb holds only the in-frame ones, with some missing. V and J calls plus clone size are reproduced from that table; the DNA served to infer D and trimming. Of a few hundred thousand clones listed, approximately 82% were seen once; the top ten hold about 1.4%.

This sequence originates from a woman between 35 and 50 years old who had recovered from COVID-19. Sequences were obtained from peripheral blood. V is TRBV6-2 or TRBV6-3 and J is TRBJ2-3; no firm D call. The CDR3 DNA sequence: TGTGCCAGCAGTTACCGACTCCCCGGAGGCACAGATACGCAGTATTTT. Translated: CASSYRLPGGTDTQYF.